The T cell receptor (beta chain) described here comes from a study of OX40 agonist ivuxolimab in advanced cancers. Study-wide context: Hepatocellular carcinoma, melanoma, renal cell or head and neck cancer was diagnosed in the dose-escalation patients. Partial responses were observed in three patients, of whom one had hepatocellular carcinoma and two had cutaneous melanoma.

Method: immunoSEQ multiplex PCR; TCRdb's copy keeps in-frame clones and lacks some. The profile covers 45,000 or so clones, with 65% to 90% appearing a single time and 2% to 3% taken by the ten largest. Peripheral blood came from all dose cohorts at three timepoints. Germline V lookup: CDR1 MDHEN, CDR2 SYDVKM. The V end was cut by 7 bases, the J end by 3 bases, with 15 bases between. This CDR3 has 14 residues. This clone was seen once. This material consisted of CD4+ or CD8+ T cells sorted from blood, taken in a trial of the OX40 agonist ivuxolimab. This rearrangement joins TRBV28 to TRBJ1-1; possibly TRBD1 for D (5 bases). This TCR was recovered from an adult with an advanced solid tumor such as melanoma, head and neck, liver or kidney cancer. CDR3 sequence: CASTPGGTYTEAFF. CDR3 nucleotides: TGTGCCAGCACACCCGGGGGAACTTACACTGAAGCTTTCTTT.